Sequencing of this T cell receptor beta chain was carried out in a study of blood T cell repertoires in COVID-19. On the study more broadly: T cells, B-cell-depleted T cells, or PBMCs provided the cDNA or gDNA that served as material.

CDR1 is LGHDT and CDR2 is YNNKEL in the germline V gene (reference sequence). The CDR3 covers 17 residues. Trimming cost V 0 bases and J 1 base; bases outside gene matches: 5. In the original analysis: Amplification with reference gene primers provided the estimates of nucleated cell counts. The assay was immunoSEQ multiplex PCR, and TCRdb's table has in-frame clones only and misses some. V, J and clone size are those of that table, while D and trimming were read from the DNA. The table has 400,000 to 550,000 clones, around 89% seen once. This clone occurred once. Different DNA sequences within this sample yield the same CDR3.

Sequencing used peripheral blood. The genes are TRBV3-1 (or the pseudogene TRBV3-2) and TRBJ2-3; 9 bases align to TRBD2. This clonotype originated in a woman aged 30 to 39 with acute or convalescent COVID-19. The CDR3 sequence is CASSQDSRLAGTDTQYF. Here the CDR3 DNA reads TGTGCCAGCAGCCAAGATAGCCGACTAGCGGGCACAGATACGCAGTATTTT.